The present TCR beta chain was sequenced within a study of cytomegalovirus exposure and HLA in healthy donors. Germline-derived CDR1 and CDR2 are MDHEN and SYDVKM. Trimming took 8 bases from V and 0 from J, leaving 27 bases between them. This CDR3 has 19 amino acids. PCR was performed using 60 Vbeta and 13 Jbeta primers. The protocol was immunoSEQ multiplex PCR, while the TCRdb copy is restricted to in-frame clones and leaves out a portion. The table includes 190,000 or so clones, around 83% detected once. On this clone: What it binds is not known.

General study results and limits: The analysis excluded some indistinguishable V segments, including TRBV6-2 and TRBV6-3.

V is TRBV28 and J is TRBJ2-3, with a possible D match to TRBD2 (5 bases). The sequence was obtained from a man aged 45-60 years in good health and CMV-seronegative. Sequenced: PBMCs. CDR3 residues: CASGVFGRVGAPSTDTQYF. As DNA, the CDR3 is TGTGCCAGCGGTGTTTTTGGTCGGGTGGGAGCACCTAGCACAGATACGCAGTATTTT.